This section outlines one T cell receptor beta chain sequence together with its context. No antigen is known for it. Previously described methods and listed TCR primers produced bulk TCR libraries. TCRdb ran MiXCR on the PCR reads and lists one entry per CDR3 protein. The sample records around 460,000 distinct CDR3 sequences, around a fifth being singletons. V lost 1 base and J 7 bases, leaving 11 bases between the germline ends. Germline-derived CDR1 and CDR2 are SGHNT and YENEEA. There are 14 residues in the CDR3. Sequencing libraries of naive CD8 cells derived from around 20,000 to 1,000,000 sorted cells with 10%, 30% or 50% RNA. This entry is derived from a study of molecular identifiers for immune sequencing clone quantification. The overall study: Four of five splits of RNA from around 18,000 or 91,000 naive CD8 cells were sequenced in replicates.

Study-wide findings and caveats: Same-barcode identical TCR molecules could make highly expanded clones look smaller than they are.

This TCR was recovered from a human donor in good health. Some libraries in this study had Jurkat cell RNA spiked in. Sequencing was performed on naive CD8+ T cells from blood, with Jurkat cell RNA spiked in. The subset: FACS-sorted CD8+CD4-CCR7+CD45RA+ naive T cells. The gene calls are TRBV11-3 and TRBJ2-1; D uncertain. For the CDR3, the DNA is TGTGCCAGCAGCTTAGGATCTGGGGAAAATGAGCAGTTCTTC. Translated, it gives CASSLGSGENEQFF.